This T cell receptor (beta chain) is drawn from a study of T cell clonality in common variable immunodeficiency. General study findings and limits: Fewer TCRbeta clones were shared among CVID subjects than controls. TCRbeta clonality was increased in CVID versus healthy controls.

This CDR3 is 14 amino acids long. Deletions cut 2 bases from V and 3 bases from J, with 11 bases between. Germline CDR1 and CDR2: MNHEY and SVGEGT. Control and CVID samples contributed equal amounts of genomic DNA. Produced via immunoSEQ multiplex PCR; TCRdb's table is partial and in-frame only. The sample contains about 41,000 clones, none of them singletons. This clone was seen many times. What it recognizes is unknown. The read ends 3 residues early relative to the CDR3; the germline J gene fills the gap. The genes are TRBV6-2 or TRBV6-3 and TRBJ2-7, with TRBD1 as a possible D gene (6 bases). The TCR sequence derives from a person aged 18 to 75 in good health. The sample comprised peripheral blood mononuclear cells. Partial CDR3 DNA: TGTGCCAGCAGTTACCCGACAGGATTCTACGAG. This translates into CASSYPTGFYE. The complete CDR3 sequence is CASSYPTGFYEQYF.